Below are 18 T cell receptor beta chains sequenced from a single sample in a study of blood T cell repertoires in COVID-19. Profiled with immunoSEQ multiplex PCR; TCRdb holds only in-frame clones, not every one. This table holds 120,000 to 150,000 clones, 84% found once. The sequenced sample was PBMCs or T cells enriched from blood (not recorded which). These receptors all stem from a woman aged 50 to 60 who had been exposed to COVID-19.

This chain joins TRBV18 and TRBJ2-2; maybe TRBD1 (6 bases). Trimming removed 3 bases from V and 3 bases from J, with 11 bases in between. CDR3 size: 15 residues. In germline, CDR1 is KGHSH, CDR2 LQKENI. The CDR3 DNA reads as TGTGCCAGCTCACCTGTTCAGGGGTACACCGGGGAGCTGTTTTTT. Protein sequence: CASSPVQGYTGELFF.

On this clone: This sample includes further DNA sequences coding for the same CDR3. This sequence joins TRBV20-1 and TRBJ1-1, with unresolved D. Trimming took 6 bases from V and 2 from J, leaving 7 bases between them. The CDR3 extends over 11 amino acids. From germline, CDR1 is DFQATT and CDR2 SNEGSKA (reference sequence). The CDR3 coding sequence is TGCAGTGCCAGGCGAAACACTGAAGCTTTCTTT. It encodes CSARRNTEAFF.

The chain combines TRBV29-1 with TRBJ1-2, with D unresolved. There are 11 residues in the CDR3. The germline V and J ends were trimmed by 2 bases and 6 bases, with 7 bases remaining between them. Germline V gene lookup returns CDR1 SQVTM and CDR2 ANQGSEA. The CDR3 spells CSVERTNGYTF. For the CDR3, the DNA is TGCAGCGTTGAACGTACTAATGGCTACACCTTC. Full variable domain (remainder filled in from reference TRBV29-1 and TRBJ1-2): SAVISQKPSRDICQRGTSLTIQCQVDSQVTMMFWYRQQPGQSLTLIATANQGSEATYESGFVIDKFPISRPNLTFSTLTVSNMSPEDSSIYLCSVERTNGYTFGSGTRLTVV.

The J gene is TRBJ2-7, the V gene TRBV30; weak D call: TRBD2 (6 bases). The V and J ends lost 5 bases and 7 bases respectively, with 9 bases between them. The germline V gene has CDR1 GTSNPN and CDR2 SVGIG (reference sequence). The CDR3 has 10 residues. CDR3 protein: CAWGGGEQYF. In DNA, the CDR3 is TGTGCCTGGGGGGGAGGTGAGCAGTACTTC.

This clone was observed a handful of times. The chain carries TRBV29-1 and TRBJ1-4; TRBD1 agrees at 7 bases. This CDR3 region has 12 residues. The ends lost 4 bases at V and 8 bases at J; junction bases unmatched: 4. Germline CDR1 is SQVTM and CDR2 is ANQGSEA. The CDR3: CSVGRTGEKLFF. The CDR3 DNA reads as TGCAGCGTTGGGAGGACAGGAGAAAAACTGTTTTTT.

This clone was counted once. V usage is TRBV7-8 and J usage is TRBJ2-1, with D maybe TRBD2 (7 bases). The CDR3 runs to 15 residues. Germline values: CDR1 SGHVS, CDR2 FQNEAQ. V lost 5 bases and J lost 6, with 17 bases in between. The CDR3 sequence is CASSKWGGASNEQFF. Here the CDR3 DNA reads TGTGCCAGCAGCAAGTGGGGGGGGGCTAGCAATGAGCAGTTCTTC.

This rearrangement joins TRBV9 to TRBJ1-6; maybe TRBD1 (5 bases). Trimming took off 3 bases at V and 6 bases at J, with 7 bases between the two ends. The CDR3 extends over 13 amino acids. The V gene's germline CDR1 is SGDLS and CDR2 YYNGEE. CDR3 coding DNA: TGTGCCAGCAGCGCCAGGGTTAATTCACCCCTCCACTTT. It translates to CASSARVNSPLHF.

The chain has TRBV5-1 and TRBJ2-1; 10 bases map to TRBD1. The CDR3 is 16 amino acids. Unmatched junction bases numbered 10, after V lost 4 bases and J lost 6 bases. Germline loops: CDR1 SGHRS, CDR2 YFSETQ. CDR3 amino acids: CASSNYGTGVANEQFF. CDR3 DNA: TGCGCCAGCAGCAACTACGGGACAGGGGTGGCCAATGAGCAGTTCTTC.

The rearrangement links TRBV15 to TRBJ2-5; 8 bases match TRBD2. Per the germline V gene, CDR1 is LNHNV and CDR2 is YYDKDF (reference sequence). V lost 6 bases and J lost 0; bases outside the gene matches: 6. This CDR3 has 15 amino acids. The CDR3 here is CATSPERGNQETQYF. Here the CDR3 DNA reads TGTGCCACCAGTCCTGAGCGGGGGAACCAAGAGACCCAGTACTTC.

This clone was observed once. The chain links TRBV6-5 to TRBJ2-3, with D possibly matching TRBD2 (6 bases). Trimming pared 2 bases from V and 7 bases from J, leaving 13 bases between. Germline V gene lookup returns CDR1 MNHEY and CDR2 SVGAGI. The CDR3 loop spans 14 amino acids. The CDR3 reads CASSYGGRSNTQYF. In DNA form, the CDR3 reads TGTGCCAGCAGTTACGGGGGGAGATCAAATACGCAGTATTTT.

The J gene is TRBJ2-3, the V gene TRBV29-1; 7 bases match TRBD1. CDR1 is SQVTM and CDR2 is ANQGSEA in the germline V gene. Trimming removed 1 base from V and 2 bases from J; junction bases left unmatched: 9. The CDR3 runs 16 residues. The CDR3 nucleotides are TGCAGCGTTGAAGCCCTGTGGGGACAGAACACAGATACGCAGTATTTT. Its protein is CSVEALWGQNTDTQYF.

In this sample, this clone turned up a few times. The chain has TRBV7-8 and TRBJ2-7; 8 bases fit TRBD2. V trimming: 5 bases; J trimming: 3 bases; junction bases outside the gene matches: 12. The CDR3 has 16 residues. Germline-derived CDR1 and CDR2 are SGHVS and FQNEAQ. CDR3 region: CASSPGGGPRRYEQYF. CDR3 in DNA: TGTGCCAGCAGCCCCGGGGGGGGACCTCGGCGCTACGAGCAGTACTTC.

J is TRBJ2-1 and V is TRBV4-3; TRBD2 might be the D (6 bases). The CDR3 totals 15 residues. CDR1 and CDR2 from the germline V gene are LGHNA and YSLEER. Trimming removed 1 base at V and 7 bases at J, with 14 bases between. The CDR3 reads CASSQVAGRKNEQFF. CDR3 DNA: TGCGCCAGCAGCCAAGTTGCGGGGCGCAAAAATGAGCAGTTCTTC.

The chain joins TRBV11-2 to TRBJ1-1, with TRBD1 matching 7 bases. The CDR3 extends over 14 amino acids. The germline CDR1 and CDR2 sequences are SGHAT and FQNNGV. The junction had 12 bases not matched to a gene; V was cut back by 6 bases and J by 8 bases. The DNA of the CDR3 is TGTGCCAGCAGATACAGGGGCGCCCTGGGAGAAGCTTTCTTT. This gives the protein CASRYRGALGEAFF.

This sequence joins TRBV9 and TRBJ1-5, with 7 positions matching TRBD1. In germline, CDR1 is SGDLS, CDR2 YYNGEE. Trimming at V came to 7 bases and at J to 3 bases, leaving 7 bases not matched to a gene. This CDR3 spans 14 amino acids. CDR3 nucleotides: TGTGCCAGCGCTGGAGACAGGGACAATCAGCCCCAGCATTTT. Translation: CASAGDRDNQPQHF.

V is TRBV5-1 and J is TRBJ2-7, with 12 bases aligning to TRBD1. Germline lookup yields CDR1 SGHRS and CDR2 YFSETQ. The CDR3 is made up of 16 amino acids. With V trimmed by 8 bases and J by 2 bases, 11 bases remained unmatched. The CDR3 bases are TGCGCCAGTAGACCGGGACAGGGGGCTAAAACCTACGAGCAGTACTTC. Translating it yields CASRPGQGAKTYEQYF. Filled out from reference TRBV5-1 and TRBJ2-7, the complete variable domain reads KAGVTQTPRYLIKTRGQQVTLSCSPISGHRSVSWYQQTPGQGLQFLFEYFSETQRNKGNFPGRFSGRQFSNSRSEMNVSTLELGDSALYLCASRPGQGAKTYEQYFGPGTRLTVT.

This clone was recorded a few times. The chain joins TRBV7-2 to TRBJ2-7; maybe TRBD1 (6 bases). CDR1 and CDR2 from the germline V gene are SGHTA and FQGNSA. V lost 5 bases and J 3 bases, leaving 11 bases between the germline ends. The CDR3 is 13 residues long. The CDR3 region has the DNA TGTGCCAGCAGCAGGACAGCCTACTACGAGCAGTACTTC. Protein product: CASSRTAYYEQYF.

This chain uses TRBV28 with TRBJ2-2, with D perhaps matching TRBD1 (5 bases). Trimming cost V 6 bases and J 0 bases, with 14 bases left between them. The germline CDR1 and CDR2 sequences are MDHEN and SYDVKM. The CDR3 runs to 16 residues. The CDR3 DNA follows: TGTGCCAGCAGGGAATCGACCAGGGCGAACACCGGGGAGCTGTTTTTT. It encodes CASRESTRANTGELFF.